The 32 T cell receptor beta chains below all came from one sample that was sequenced in a study of T cells after yellow fever vaccination. Via MiXCR, TCRdb re-called the 5' RACE reads, giving one row per CDR3 protein. This table has 300,000 to 350,000 distinct CDR3 sequences, 3.5% to 5% appearing once. The sample here was PBMCs, taken 15 days after the yellow fever booster vaccination. The source is a man between 18 and 35 years old who received the YFV17D yellow fever vaccine.

There are many counts of this clonotype. The chain uses TRBV12-3 or TRBV12-4 and TRBJ2-1, with D unclear. Trimming cost V 3 bases and J 1 base, with 7 bases left between them. CDR3 length: 14 residues. The chain's CDR3 is CASSLVGSYNEQFF. In DNA, the CDR3 is TGTGCCAGCAGTTTGGTGGGGTCCTACAATGAGCAGTTCTTC.

A few counts support this clonotype. The genes are TRBV11-3 and TRBJ1-1; tentative D call: TRBD1 (5 bases). In germline, CDR1 is SGHNT, CDR2 YENEEA. CDR3 length: 15 amino acids. Trimming cost V 5 bases and J 3 bases, with 16 bases left between them. The CDR3 reads CASSPSREGHTEAFF. The CDR3 DNA reads TGTGCCAGCAGCCCCAGCAGGGAGGGTCACACTGAAGCTTTCTTT.

In its sample, this clonotype was seen a few times. CDR3 residues: CASSQAANTIYF. The CDR3 DNA follows: TGTGCCAGCAGCCAAGCCGCGAACACCATATATTTT. V is TRBV4-2 and J is TRBJ1-3; D not certain. Germline CDR1 reads LGHNA; CDR2 reads YNFKEQ. The CDR3 runs 12 residues. V lost 1 base and J lost 7, with 5 bases in between.

This clonotype was detected ten times or more. The V gene is TRBV10-3, the J gene TRBJ1-1; TRBD1 matches 7 bases. This CDR3 contains 16 residues. Germline V gene lookup returns CDR1 ENHRY and CDR2 SYGVKD. The trim removed 0 bases at V and 1 base at J, leaving 5 bases unmatched. DNA for the CDR3: TGTGCCATCAGTGAGTCGGAGGGGGCAGCGAACACTGAAGCTTTCTTT. This sequence encodes CAISESEGAANTEAFF.

Ten or more counts support this clonotype. The V and J genes are TRBV20-1 and TRBJ1-2; TRBD1 agrees at 7 bases. CDR1 is DFQATT, CDR2 SNEGSKA, per germline (reference sequence). This CDR3 contains 12 residues. V was pared by 5 bases and J by 4 bases, with 4 bases of the junction left unmatched. The CDR3 region has the DNA TGCAGTGCTTATGGGACAGTCTATGGCTACACCTTC. Protein: CSAYGTVYGYTF.

This clonotype was found many times. CDR3: CATEAGLSNQPQHF. CDR3 DNA sequence: TGTGCCACCGAGGCAGGGCTAAGCAATCAGCCCCAGCATTTT. J is TRBJ1-5 and V is TRBV6-4, with D perhaps matching TRBD1 (5 bases). CDR1 and CDR2 (germline): MRHNA, SNTAGT. The CDR3 is made up of 14 amino acids. The V end was cut by 10 bases, the J end by 1 base, with 14 bases between.

This clonotype was observed a handful of times. This sequence joins TRBV4-1 and TRBJ2-1, with D tentatively TRBD2 (6 bases). V lost 5 bases and J lost 10, with 12 bases in between. Germline CDR1 MGHRA, CDR2 YSYEKL. CDR3 length equals 12 residues. The CDR3 sequence: CASSFLGGEQFF. The CDR3 DNA sequence: TGCGCCAGCAGCTTTCTGGGGGGAGAGCAGTTCTTC.

The chain links TRBV20-1 to TRBJ2-1, with D unresolved. The germline V gene encodes CDR1 DFQATT and CDR2 SNEGSKA (reference sequence). The ends were cut back, 3 bases at V and 5 bases at J, with 5 bases in the middle. The CDR3 contains 11 residues. The CDR3 nucleotides read TGCAGTGCTAGGGGCCACAATGAGCAGTTCTTC. It codes for CSARGHNEQFF.

This clonotype was detected ten times or more. V and J are TRBV12-5 and TRBJ2-2; D is possibly TRBD1 (6 bases). The CDR3 has 14 amino acids. The V end lost 7 bases, the J end lost 8 bases, and 17 bases lay between the germline ends. Looked up from germline, CDR1 is LGHNT and CDR2 is FRNRAP. CDR3 in amino acids: CASAPPGVWGELFF. The CDR3 nucleotides are TGTGCTAGTGCCCCCCCAGGGGTTTGGGGGGAGCTGTTTTTT.

This clonotype has a count of ten or more. The rearrangement joins TRBV20-1 to TRBJ1-4; TRBD1 might be the D (6 bases). Germline V gives CDR1 DFQATT, CDR2 SNEGSKA (reference sequence). The V end was cut by 3 bases, the J end by 8 bases, with 16 bases between. The CDR3 sequence is 14 residues long. The CDR3 reads CSASQGGLNEKLFF. CDR3 DNA sequence: TGCAGTGCTAGTCAAGGGGGTTTGAACGAAAAACTGTTTTTT.

This clonotype appeared many times. V is TRBV27 and J is TRBJ2-7; weak D call: TRBD2 (7 bases). CDR3 length: 11 amino acids. Germline V gene lookup returns CDR1 MNHEY and CDR2 SMNVEV (reference sequence). Trimming pared 7 bases from V and 6 bases from J, leaving 10 bases between. The CDR3 region has the DNA TGTGCCAGCACCCGGGGGGCCGAGCAGTACTTC. It yields the protein CASTRGAEQYF.

This clonotype was counted ten times or more. The genes are TRBV12-3 or TRBV12-4 and TRBJ1-1; the D gene is possibly TRBD1 (6 bases). V lost 6 bases, J lost 2 bases, and 13 bases lay in between. CDR3 length: 14 amino acids. Written as DNA, the CDR3 is TGTGCCAGCAGCGCCGGGACAAGAAACACTGAAGCTTTCTTT. Translated, it gives CASSAGTRNTEAFF.

The chain employs TRBV6-4 and TRBJ1-2; 9 nucleotides line up with TRBD1. Germline V CDR1 and CDR2: MRHNA, SNTAGT. The CDR3 consists of 19 residues. V dropped 1 base and J dropped 1; count of bases not matched to a gene: 13. The CDR3 region is CASSDYRTGDGRSNYGYTF. The CDR3 DNA is TGTGCCAGCAGTGACTATAGGACAGGGGACGGTAGGAGTAACTATGGCTACACCTTC.

The chain has TRBV4-3 and TRBJ2-2; D possibly corresponds to TRBD1 (5 bases). The CDR3 has 17 amino acids. Trimming took off 1 base at V and 7 bases at J, with 19 bases between the two ends. Looked up from germline, CDR1 is LGHNA and CDR2 is YSLEER. CDR3 region: CASSQGGVGARDGELFF. CDR3 DNA: TGCGCCAGCAGCCAAGGCGGTGTAGGGGCTCGCGACGGGGAGCTGTTTTTT.

J is TRBJ2-3 and V is TRBV4-2; TRBD2 agrees at 7 bases. This CDR3 spans 15 amino acids. Germline CDR1 reads LGHNA; CDR2 reads YNFKEQ. The V segment lost 1 base and the J segment 1 base; nucleotides outside the gene matches: 2. In DNA, the CDR3 is TGTGCCAGCAGCCAAGGACTAGCCCGCACAGATACGCAGTATTTT. This sequence encodes CASSQGLARTDTQYF.

This clonotype was counted a few times. V and J are TRBV5-1 and TRBJ1-1; D possibly corresponds to TRBD1 (6 bases). The germline V gene has CDR1 SGHRS and CDR2 YFSETQ. The V end was cut by 7 bases, the J end by 12 bases, with 22 bases between. This CDR3 comprises 13 residues. CDR3 sequence (DNA): TGCGCCAGCGGTTTGGGGGGGCCCTCCGGATCTTTCTTT. The encoded protein is CASGLGGPSGSFF. The variable domain in full, completed from reference TRBV5-1 and TRBJ1-1, reads KAGVTQTPRYLIKTRGQQVTLSCSPISGHRSVSWYQQTPGQGLQFLFEYFSETQRNKGNFPGRFSGRQFSNSRSEMNVSTLELGDSALYLCASGLGGPSGSFFGQGTRLTVV.

This clonotype was seen repeatedly, ten times or more. CDR3 in amino acids: CASSLSGRSTDTQYF. CDR3 in DNA: TGTGCCAGCAGCTTAAGTGGACGGAGCACAGATACGCAGTATTTT. The V call is TRBV7-2, the J call TRBJ2-3, with D unclear. The CDR3 covers 15 residues. Germline lookup yields CDR1 SGHTA and CDR2 FQGNSA. V was cut by 2 bases and J by 0 bases, with 9 bases left in between.

This clonotype appeared many times. The chain uses TRBV29-1 and TRBJ1-1; 11 bases are shared with TRBD1. This CDR3 spans 13 amino acids. The J segment lost 5 bases and the V segment lost 8 bases, leaving 7 bases of the junction unmatched. Per the germline V gene, CDR1 is SQVTM and CDR2 is ANQGSEA. Here the CDR3 reads CSTGRDRGTEAFF. CDR3 DNA: TGCAGCACCGGGAGGGACAGGGGGACTGAAGCTTTCTTT. The whole variable domain, remainder taken from reference TRBV29-1 and TRBJ1-1, is SAVISQKPSRDICQRGTSLTIQCQVDSQVTMMFWYRQQPGQSLTLIATANQGSEATYESGFVIDKFPISRPNLTFSTLTVSNMSPEDSSIYLCSTGRDRGTEAFFGQGTRLTVV.

V gene TRBV6-1 combines with J gene TRBJ1-1; D is possibly TRBD1 (6 bases). This CDR3 spans 14 amino acids. Germline CDR1 is MNHNS and CDR2 is SASEGT. Between the trimmed V and J ends, which lost 3 bases and 4 bases, there was a span of 12 bases. The chain's CDR3 is CASSEQGLGTEAFF. The CDR3 DNA is TGTGCCAGCAGTGAGCAGGGGTTGGGCACTGAAGCTTTCTTT.

The chain links TRBV30 to TRBJ1-3; D is unresolved. V lost 5 bases to trimming and J lost 4 bases, with 9 bases between them. This CDR3 is 12 amino acids long. CDR1 is GTSNPN and CDR2 is SVGIG in the germline V gene (reference sequence). CDR3 in DNA: TGTGCCTGGTCTGTGGCGGGAAACACCATATATTTT. It encodes CAWSVAGNTIYF.

The rearrangement uses TRBV7-2 and TRBJ2-7; D gene unclear. Trimming removed 2 bases at V and 0 bases at J, with 14 bases between. This CDR3 has 16 amino acids. The germline V gene encodes CDR1 SGHTA and CDR2 FQGNSA. CDR3 in DNA: TGTGCCAGCAGCTTATACAGCAGAGGAGACTCCTACGAGCAGTACTTC. Its translation is CASSLYSRGDSYEQYF.

The table lists this clonotype with a few counts. The V and J genes are TRBV7-2 and TRBJ1-5, with no clear D. Germline assignment: CDR1 SGHTA and CDR2 FQGNSA. The germline V and J ends were trimmed by 1 base and 3 bases, with 7 bases remaining between them. CDR3 length equals 14 residues. The CDR3 DNA reads as TGTGCCAGCAGCTTAGGCAGGAACAATCAGCCCCAGCATTTT. It encodes CASSLGRNNQPQHF.

In its sample, this clonotype was seen many times. CDR3 protein: CASSYHGGIGGTETQYF. As DNA, the CDR3 is TGTGCCAGCAGTTACCACGGAGGGATTGGGGGCACGGAGACCCAGTACTTC. The chain employs TRBV6-5 and TRBJ2-5, with D perhaps TRBD1 or TRBD2 (6 bases each). From germline, CDR1 is MNHEY and CDR2 SVGAGI. The CDR3 has 17 amino acids. Trimming cost V 2 bases and J 5 bases, with 21 bases left between them.

This clonotype was seen many times. This chain links TRBV7-2 with TRBJ1-3; 9 bases match TRBD1. Germline values: CDR1 SGHTA, CDR2 FQGNSA. The length of the CDR3 is 14 residues. Germline trimming cut 1 base from V and 6 bases from J; bases unmatched to any gene: 1. The CDR3, as DNA: TGTGCCAGCAGCTTAGGGACAGGGGTAAACACCATATATTTT. Protein product: CASSLGTGVNTIYF.

V gene TRBV20-1 combines with J gene TRBJ1-1; the match to TRBD1 covers 8 bases. V lost 5 bases to trimming and J lost 1 base; unmatched junction nucleotides: 9. This CDR3 region has 15 residues. Germline V lookup: CDR1 DFQATT, CDR2 SNEGSKA (reference sequence). CDR3 coding DNA: TGCAGTGCTCCGAGACGACAGGGGAGGAACACTGAAGCTTTCTTT. Translation: CSAPRRQGRNTEAFF.

This clonotype was seen a few times. The chain links TRBV29-1 to TRBJ1-1; TRBD1 is a possible D gene (6 bases). Germline V lookup: CDR1 SQVTM, CDR2 ANQGSEA. V gave up 4 bases and J gave up 1 base, with 22 bases separating them. CDR3 size: 17 residues. CDR3 DNA: TGCAGCGTTGCCCAGTTAACAGGGTTCGCCCAGAACACTGAAGCTTTCTTT. Protein sequence: CSVAQLTGFAQNTEAFF.

This clonotype was seen repeatedly, ten times or more. The gene calls are TRBV12-3 or TRBV12-4 and TRBJ1-1, with no clear D. This CDR3 comprises 12 residues. Trimming left V 1 base short and J 7 bases short, with 7 bases between. Here the CDR3 reads CASSLGLDEAFF. CDR3 DNA sequence: TGTGCCAGCAGTTTAGGGTTGGATGAAGCTTTCTTT.

There are a few counts of this clonotype. The rearrangement links TRBV5-1 to TRBJ2-1, with unresolved D. Germline V gene lookup returns CDR1 SGHRS and CDR2 YFSETQ. CDR3 length equals 17 residues. Trimming removed 4 bases at V and 0 bases at J, with 17 bases between. CDR3 in amino acids: CASSADVPPSSYNEQFF. The CDR3 DNA follows: TGCGCCAGCAGCGCTGATGTGCCGCCGAGCTCCTACAATGAGCAGTTCTTC.

This clonotype has at least ten counts. CDR3: CSAKTGGSNQPQHF. The CDR3, as DNA: TGCAGTGCTAAAACTGGAGGCAGCAATCAGCCCCAGCATTTT. The rearrangement joins TRBV20-1 to TRBJ1-5, with D unresolved. From germline, CDR1 is DFQATT and CDR2 SNEGSKA (reference sequence). Between the trimmed V and J ends, which lost 4 bases and 1 base, there was a span of 11 bases. CDR3 length equals 14 residues.

This clonotype was recorded many times. V is TRBV7-2 and J is TRBJ2-3, with TRBD2 matching over 8 bases. V trimming: 6 bases; J trimming: 1 base; junction bases outside the gene matches: 9. Germline values: CDR1 SGHTA, CDR2 FQGNSA. This CDR3 is built from 16 residues. The CDR3 nucleotides are TGTGCCAGCAGGTCAGCTGGACTAGCCGGCACAGATACGCAGTATTTT. Translating gives CASRSAGLAGTDTQYF.

This clonotype was detected ten times or more. This chain joins TRBV7-9 and TRBJ1-1, with TRBD1 identical over 7 bases. V shed 2 bases, J shed 4 bases, and the junction held 7 bases outside the gene matches. Germline V gene data show CDR1 as SEHNR and CDR2 as FQNEAQ (reference sequence). The CDR3 length is 15 residues. The chain's CDR3 is CASSLPRQGGTEAFF. The CDR3 nucleotides are TGTGCCAGCAGCTTACCGAGGCAGGGGGGCACTGAAGCTTTCTTT.

Many counts were recorded for this clonotype. The rearrangement joins TRBV2 to TRBJ1-4; no clear D gene. This CDR3 region has 14 residues. Germline lookup yields CDR1 SNHLY and CDR2 FYNNEI. Trimming took 4 bases from V and 8 from J, leaving 14 bases between them. In DNA form, the CDR3 reads TGTGCCAGCAGTGTCCTGGGAGGACCCGAAAAACTGTTTTTT. Protein sequence: CASSVLGGPEKLFF.